A selection of T cell receptor beta chains follows, all from one sample in a study of blood T cell repertoires in COVID-19. TCRdb keeps only in-frame clones here, not all; method: immunoSEQ multiplex PCR. The sample shows about 170,000 clones, approximately 82% of them seen only once. Input material: PBMCs or T cells enriched from blood (not recorded which). These TCRs come from a woman in her fifties or sixties who had recovered from COVID-19. Each CDR3 is given with its conserved first and last residue. D genes are given only for firm matches. Size tells how often a clone was seen (once, few, many) or the class of an expanded clone, and some rows leave it out.

D gene | J gene | V gene | clone size | CDR3 DNA | CDR3 protein
NA | TRBJ2-1 | TRBV3-1/TRBV3-2 | once | TGTGCCAGCAGCCAATTCCAAAAGCAGTTCTTC | CASSQFQKQFF
TRBD2 | TRBJ2-3 | TRBV7-3 | once | TGTGCCAGCAGCTTACTCGGGGGGGGCCTGACAGATACGCAGTATTTT | CASSLLGGGLTDTQYF
TRBD2 | TRBJ2-1 | TRBV5-4 | NA | TGTGCCAGCAGCCACGGACTAGCGGGTTATTACAATGAGCAGTTCTTC | CASSHGLAGYYNEQFF
TRBD1 | TRBJ1-1 | TRBV29-1 | few | TGCAGCGTCCTACAGGGGGGAGGAACTGAAGCTTTCTTT | CSVLQGGGTEAFF
TRBD1 | TRBJ2-3 | TRBV11-2 | NA | TGTGCCAGCAGAAGAGGCTACAGGGGACGCACAGATACGCAGTATTTT | CASRRGYRGRTDTQYF
NA | TRBJ1-4 | TRBV12-3/TRBV12-4 | NA | TGTGCCAGCAGACCGGGCCGGGAGGAAAAACTGTTTTTT | CASRPGREEKLFF
NA | TRBJ2-1 | TRBV6-6 | NA | TGTGCCAGCTCTGGACATTACAATGAGCAGTTCTTC | CASSGHYNEQFF
NA | TRBJ2-1 | TRBV5-1 | NA | TGCGCCAGCAGCCCTTCGCGGTCGTCCTACAATGAGCAGTTCTTC | CASSPSRSSYNEQFF
NA | TRBJ1-5 | TRBV7-9 | NA | TGTGCCAGCAGCTTAGCTTGGGGACTAAACAATCAGCCCCAGCATTTT | CASSLAWGLNNQPQHF
NA | TRBJ2-5 | TRBV18 | NA | TGTGCCAGCGCCGACTCCCCGGAGACCCAGTACTTC | CASADSPETQYF
NA | TRBJ2-2 | TRBV12-3/TRBV12-4 | once | TGTGCCAGCACAAATTGGGCGGGCGGGGAGCTGTTTTTT | CASTNWAGGELFF
NA | TRBJ1-5 | TRBV24-1 | NA | TGTGCCACCAGTGATTGGGGGGATGGGAGCAATCAGCCCCAGCATTTT | CATSDWGDGSNQPQHF
NA | TRBJ1-6 | TRBV7-9 | NA | TGTGCCAGCAGCTTCGGACTTAATTCACCCCTCCACTTT | CASSFGLNSPLHF
NA | TRBJ2-2 | TRBV6-5 | NA | TGTGCCACCGTCCCGGGGGTCACCGGGGAGCTGTTTTTT | CATVPGVTGELFF
NA | TRBJ1-2 | TRBV5-6 | NA | TGTGCCAGCAGCTTGGCTACCGGGACACTTTATGGCTACACCTTC | CASSLATGTLYGYTF
TRBD1 | TRBJ1-1 | TRBV14 | NA | TGTGCCAGCAGCCCCGGGACAGCCCTTTCGAACACTGAAGCTTTCTTT | CASSPGTALSNTEAFF
NA | TRBJ1-3 | TRBV18 | NA | TGTGCCAGCTCACTGGGGACACTCTCTGGAAACACCATATATTTT | CASSLGTLSGNTIYF
NA | TRBJ2-3 | TRBV6-5 | NA | TGTGCCAGCAGTTACTCGACTAGTCGTTCAGATACGCAGTATTTT | CASSYSTSRSDTQYF
NA | TRBJ1-6 | TRBV10-3 | NA | TGTGCCATCAGTAAAATGTCAGTCCAAAATTCACCCCTCCACTTT | CAISKMSVQNSPLHF
NA | TRBJ2-1 | TRBV12-2 | NA | TGTGCAAGTCGCCCACGACTAGCGGGACCCTACAATGAGCAGTTCTTC | CASRPRLAGPYNEQFF
TRBD1 | TRBJ1-6 | TRBV5-1 | few | TGCGCCAGCAGCTACGAACCGACAGGGGGGGATTCACCCCTCCACTTT | CASSYEPTGGDSPLHF
NA | TRBJ1-5 | TRBV7-2 | NA | TGTGCCAGCAGCCTCGCGGACAGTTTTTATCAGCCCCAGCATTTT | CASSLADSFYQPQHF
TRBD1 | TRBJ1-5 | TRBV12-3/TRBV12-4 | NA | TGTGCCAGCAGTTTAGGGGGACAGCAGCCCCAGCATTTT | CASSLGGQQPQHF
NA | TRBJ1-4 | TRBV18 | few | TGTGCCAGCTCACCCGCCTGGGGGGCAACTAATGAAAAACTGTTTTTT | CASSPAWGATNEKLFF
NA | TRBJ1-5 | TRBV6-6 | NA | TGTGCCAGCACCCTCGACTGGGATCAGCCCCAGCATTTT | CASTLDWDQPQHF
TRBD2 | TRBJ2-2 | TRBV4-1 | NA | TGCGCCAGCAGCCAAGATCGGGGTAGCGGGAGATTCAACACCGGGGAGCTGTTTTTT | CASSQDRGSGRFNTGELFF
TRBD1 | TRBJ1-1 | TRBV27 | NA | TGTGCCAGCAGTTTAATCGACAGGGGCGAAACTGAAGCTTTCTTT | CASSLIDRGETEAFF
NA | TRBJ1-1 | TRBV21-1 | NA | TGTGCCAGCAGCAAAGGAAGGGGGGGTCCTATGAACACTGAAGCTTTCTTT | CASSKGRGGPMNTEAFF
NA | TRBJ1-1 | TRBV9 | NA | TGTGCCAGCAGCCCTAGTCGGGTTTCTGAAGCTTTCTTT | CASSPSRVSEAFF
TRBD2 | TRBJ2-1 | TRBV30 | NA | TGTGCCTGGAGTCGGAAAAGCGGGGGTACGAATGAGCAGTTCTTC | CAWSRKSGGTNEQFF
NA | TRBJ1-2 | TRBV28 | few | TGTGCCAGCAGATCCCCCGGGACAAACTATGGCTACACCTTC | CASRSPGTNYGYTF
TRBD1 | TRBJ1-2 | TRBV4-1 | NA | TGCGCCAGCAGCCAAGATTCCAGGGGGCAATCCTATGGCTACACCTTC | CASSQDSRGQSYGYTF
NA | TRBJ1-3 | TRBV6-5 | few | TGTGCCAGCAGTTACTCGAGGTGGGCTGGAAACACCATATATTTT | CASSYSRWAGNTIYF
NA | TRBJ2-6 | TRBV28 | NA | TGTGCCAGCAGTTTAGTTGGAGGAGCTGGGGCCAACGTCCTGACTTTC | CASSLVGGAGANVLTF
TRBD1 | TRBJ1-2 | TRBV25-1 | NA | TGTGCCAGCAGGGGGACAGGAACTAACTATGGCTACACCTTC | CASRGTGTNYGYTF
TRBD2 | TRBJ2-1 | TRBV27 | NA | TGTGCCAGCAGTTTCCTAGCGGGCTCCTACAATGAGCAGTTCTTC | CASSFLAGSYNEQFF
NA | TRBJ2-1 | TRBV7-2 | once | TGTGCCAGCAGCTTTCCCGCGGGGTACAATGAGCAGTTCTTC | CASSFPAGYNEQFF
TRBD1 | TRBJ1-3 | TRBV4-1 | once | TGCGCCAGCAGCCATTACGACAGGGGCGAAAACACCATATATTTT | CASSHYDRGENTIYF
TRBD1 | TRBJ2-1 | TRBV5-1 | NA | TGCGCCAGCAGCTATTACAGGGGAACTACCTACAATGAGCAGTTCTTC | CASSYYRGTTYNEQFF
NA | TRBJ2-1 | TRBV7-3 | few | TGTGCCAGCACTCAAGGGGACAATGAGCAGTTCTTC | CASTQGDNEQFF
TRBD2 | TRBJ2-1 | TRBV28 | NA | TGTGCCAGCAGCCTCAGCGGGAGAAGGGCGGGTGAGCAGTTCTTC | CASSLSGRRAGEQFF
NA | TRBJ2-2 | TRBV28 | NA | TGTGCCAGCAGTTTTAGAGCCGGGGAGCTGTTTTTT | CASSFRAGELFF
NA | TRBJ1-1 | TRBV7-9 | once | TGTGCCAGCAGCTCCCGGCCGGGTTCTGGCACTGAAGCTTTCTTT | CASSSRPGSGTEAFF
NA | TRBJ1-4 | TRBV15 | NA | TGTGCCACCAGCTCTCAGGGGTCGGGGCGTGAAAAACTGTTTTTT | CATSSQGSGREKLFF
TRBD1 | TRBJ1-2 | TRBV15 | once | TGTGCCACCAGCGTTCGGGGACAGGGACTCTATGGCTACACCTTC | CATSVRGQGLYGYTF
TRBD1 | TRBJ1-4 | TRBV3-1/TRBV3-2 | NA | TGTGCCAGCAGCCAACAGGGGGTTGGCGAAAAACTGTTTTTT | CASSQQGVGEKLFF
TRBD1 | TRBJ1-2 | TRBV27 | NA | TGTGCCAGCAGTCCCAAACAGGGGCATGGCTACACCTTC | CASSPKQGHGYTF
NA | TRBJ1-4 | TRBV6-2/TRBV6-3 | NA | TGTGCCAGCAGTTATGAACTTCCTGAAAAACTGTTTTTT | CASSYELPEKLFF
TRBD1 | TRBJ1-5 | TRBV19 | NA | TGTGCCAGCCCCCGTTTGGACAGGGGGCGATCTGCGAGTCAGCCCCAGCATTTT | CASPRLDRGRSASQPQHF
TRBD1 | TRBJ1-4 | TRBV19 | NA | TGTGCCAGTAGGGAAATGACAGGGCCGCGGGAAAAACTGTTTTTT | CASREMTGPREKLFF
NA | TRBJ1-1 | TRBV11-3 | NA | TGTGCCAGCAGCTTAGCCCCAGGAACTGAAGCTTTCTTT | CASSLAPGTEAFF
TRBD2 | TRBJ2-3 | TRBV11-2 | NA | TGTGCCAGCAGTTACTCCGGGACTAGGACAGATACGCAGTATTTT | CASSYSGTRTDTQYF
TRBD2 | TRBJ2-1 | TRBV9 | NA | TGTGCCAGCAGCCCGGGGACTAGCGGGGTCAACAATGAGCAGTTCTTC | CASSPGTSGVNNEQFF
NA | TRBJ1-1 | TRBV7-9 | NA | TGTGCCAGCAGCTTAGTACTTAACACTGAAGCTTTCTTT | CASSLVLNTEAFF
TRBD2 | TRBJ2-1 | TRBV28 | NA | TGTGCCAGCGGGTTCGTCCCAGGACTAGCGAGCTCCTACAATGAGCAGTTCTTC | CASGFVPGLASSYNEQFF